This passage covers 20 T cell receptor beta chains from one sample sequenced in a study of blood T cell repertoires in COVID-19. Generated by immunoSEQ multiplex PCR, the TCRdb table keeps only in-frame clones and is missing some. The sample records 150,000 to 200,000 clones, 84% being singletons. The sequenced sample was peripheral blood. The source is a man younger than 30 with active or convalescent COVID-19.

The chain's CDR3 is CASSLTSQSSYEQYF. The CDR3 nucleotides are TGTGCCAGCAGCTTGACTTCCCAGAGCTCCTACGAGCAGTACTTC. The V and J genes are TRBV7-2 and TRBJ2-7; D gene ambiguous. Trimming pared 3 bases from V and 0 bases from J, leaving 12 bases between. The V gene's germline CDR1 is SGHTA and CDR2 FQGNSA. The CDR3 runs to 15 residues.

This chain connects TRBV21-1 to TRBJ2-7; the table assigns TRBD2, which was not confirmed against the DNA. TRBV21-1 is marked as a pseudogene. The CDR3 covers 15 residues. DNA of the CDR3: TGTGCCAGCAGCACGGGACTAGCGAAATTTTCCGAGCAGTACTTC. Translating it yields CASSTGLAKFSEQYF.

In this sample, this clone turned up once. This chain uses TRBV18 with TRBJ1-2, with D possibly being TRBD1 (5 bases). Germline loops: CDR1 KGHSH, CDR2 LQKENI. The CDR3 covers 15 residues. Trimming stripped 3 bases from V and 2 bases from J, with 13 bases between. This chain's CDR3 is CASSPLGLTNYGYTF. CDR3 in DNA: TGTGCCAGCTCACCTCTGGGACTGACGAACTATGGCTACACCTTC.

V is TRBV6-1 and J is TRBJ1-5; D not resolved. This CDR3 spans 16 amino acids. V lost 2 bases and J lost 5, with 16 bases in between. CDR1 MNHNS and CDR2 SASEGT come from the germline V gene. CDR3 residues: CASSELSAGRDQPQHF. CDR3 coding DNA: TGTGCCAGCAGTGAATTATCGGCAGGTAGAGATCAGCCCCAGCATTTT.

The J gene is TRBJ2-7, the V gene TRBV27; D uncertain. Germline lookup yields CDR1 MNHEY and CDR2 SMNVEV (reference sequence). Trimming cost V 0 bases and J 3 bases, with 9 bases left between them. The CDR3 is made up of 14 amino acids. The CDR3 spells CASSLSAHYYEQYF. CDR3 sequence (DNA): TGTGCCAGCAGTTTATCGGCTCATTACTACGAGCAGTACTTC.

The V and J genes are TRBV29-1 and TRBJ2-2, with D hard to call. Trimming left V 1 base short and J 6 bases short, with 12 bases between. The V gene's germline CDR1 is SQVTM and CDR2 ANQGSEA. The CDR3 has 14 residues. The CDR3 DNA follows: TGCAGCGTTGAAGGCGTTACCGAGGCCGGGGAGCTGTTTTTT. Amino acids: CSVEGVTEAGELFF.

The CDR3 DNA follows: TGTGCCAGCTCACAACAGGACCGCACTGAAGCTTTCTTT. This codes for CASSQQDRTEAFF. This chain connects TRBV18 to TRBJ1-1; weak D call: TRBD1 (5 bases). Germline CDR1 is KGHSH and CDR2 is LQKENI. This CDR3 is 13 amino acids long. V dropped 4 bases and J dropped 4 bases, with 10 bases sitting between them.

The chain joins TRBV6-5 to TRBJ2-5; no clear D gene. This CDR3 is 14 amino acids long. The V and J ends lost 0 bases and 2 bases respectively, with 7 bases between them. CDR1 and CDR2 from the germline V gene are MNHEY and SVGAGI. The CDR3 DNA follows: TGTGCCAGCAGTTACTCAACACCACAAGAGACCCAGTACTTC. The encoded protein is CASSYSTPQETQYF.

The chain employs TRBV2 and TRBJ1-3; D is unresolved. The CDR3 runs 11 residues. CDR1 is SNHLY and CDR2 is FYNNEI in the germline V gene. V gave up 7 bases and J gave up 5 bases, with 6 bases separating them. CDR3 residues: CASTGRNTIYF. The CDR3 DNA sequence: TGTGCCAGCACGGGGAGAAACACCATATATTTT.

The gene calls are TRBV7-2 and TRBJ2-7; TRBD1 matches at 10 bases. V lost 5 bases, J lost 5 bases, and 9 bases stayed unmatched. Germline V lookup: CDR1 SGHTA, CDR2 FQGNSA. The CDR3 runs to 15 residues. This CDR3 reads CASSAQTGGLDEQYF. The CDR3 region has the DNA TGTGCCAGCAGCGCACAGACAGGGGGCCTCGACGAGCAGTACTTC. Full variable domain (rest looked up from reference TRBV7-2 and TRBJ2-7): GAGVSQSPSNKVTEKGKDVELRCDPISGHTALYWYRQSLGQGLEFLIYFQGNSAPDKSGLPSDRFSAERTGGSVSTLTIQRTQQEDSAVYLCASSAQTGGLDEQYFGPGTRLTVT.

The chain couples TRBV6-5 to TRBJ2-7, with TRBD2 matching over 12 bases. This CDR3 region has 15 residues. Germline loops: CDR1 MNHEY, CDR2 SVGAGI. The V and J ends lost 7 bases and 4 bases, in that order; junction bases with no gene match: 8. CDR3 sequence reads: CASKRTSGTLYEQYF. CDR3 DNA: TGTGCCAGCAAAAGGACTAGCGGGACTCTTTACGAGCAGTACTTC.

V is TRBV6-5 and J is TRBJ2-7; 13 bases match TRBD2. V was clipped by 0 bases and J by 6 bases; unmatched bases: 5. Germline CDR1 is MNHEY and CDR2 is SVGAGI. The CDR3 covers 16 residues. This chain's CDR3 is CASSYSTSGGRGEQYF. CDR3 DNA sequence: TGTGCCAGCAGTTACTCGACTAGCGGGGGGCGTGGCGAGCAGTACTTC.

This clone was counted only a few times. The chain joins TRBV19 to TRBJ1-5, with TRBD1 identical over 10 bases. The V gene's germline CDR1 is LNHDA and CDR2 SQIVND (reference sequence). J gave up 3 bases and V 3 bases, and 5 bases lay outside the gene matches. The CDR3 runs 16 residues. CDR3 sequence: CASSIPDRGVNQPQHF. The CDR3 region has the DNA TGTGCCAGTAGTATCCCGGACAGGGGGGTCAATCAGCCCCAGCATTTT.

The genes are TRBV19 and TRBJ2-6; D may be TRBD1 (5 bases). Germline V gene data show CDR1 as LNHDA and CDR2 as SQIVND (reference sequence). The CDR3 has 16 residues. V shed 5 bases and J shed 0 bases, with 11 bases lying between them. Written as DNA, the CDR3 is TGTGCCAGTAGTGCAACAGGTACCTCTGGGGCCAACGTCCTGACTTTC. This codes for CASSATGTSGANVLTF.

The CDR3 bases are TGTGCCAGCACGGTGACTAGCGGAAAATATACAGATACGCAGTATTTT. As protein: CASTVTSGKYTDTQYF. This rearrangement joins TRBV2 to TRBJ2-3; TRBD2 matches at 9 bases. V gave up 7 bases and J gave up 3 bases; unmatched junction bases: 11. The V gene's germline CDR1 is SNHLY and CDR2 FYNNEI. The CDR3 has 16 amino acids.

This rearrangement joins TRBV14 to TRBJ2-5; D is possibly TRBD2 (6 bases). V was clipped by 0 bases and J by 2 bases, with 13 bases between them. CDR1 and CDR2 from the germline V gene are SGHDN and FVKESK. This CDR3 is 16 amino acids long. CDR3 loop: CASSQDRGLLQETQYF. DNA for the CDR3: TGTGCCAGCAGCCAAGATCGGGGACTCCTTCAAGAGACCCAGTACTTC.

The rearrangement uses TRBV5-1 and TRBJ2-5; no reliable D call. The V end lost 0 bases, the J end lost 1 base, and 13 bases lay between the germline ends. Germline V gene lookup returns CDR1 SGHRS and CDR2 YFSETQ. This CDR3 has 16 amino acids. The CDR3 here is CASSLGPGIIQETQYF. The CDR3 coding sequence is TGCGCCAGCAGCTTGGGGCCAGGCATTATCCAAGAGACCCAGTACTTC.

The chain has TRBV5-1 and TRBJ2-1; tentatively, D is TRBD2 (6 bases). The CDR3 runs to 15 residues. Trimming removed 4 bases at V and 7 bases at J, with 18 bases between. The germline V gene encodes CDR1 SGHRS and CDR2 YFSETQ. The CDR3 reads CASSRGTGGENEQFF. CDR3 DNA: TGCGCCAGCAGCCGCGGGACTGGCGGGGAGAATGAGCAGTTCTTC.

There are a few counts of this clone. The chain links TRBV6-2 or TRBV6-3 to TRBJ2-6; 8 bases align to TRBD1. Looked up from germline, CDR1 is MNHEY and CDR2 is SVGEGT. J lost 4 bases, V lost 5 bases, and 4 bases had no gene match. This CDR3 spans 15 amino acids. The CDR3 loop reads CASSTTGEGANVLTF. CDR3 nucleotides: TGTGCCAGCAGTACGACAGGGGAAGGGGCCAACGTCCTGACTTTC.

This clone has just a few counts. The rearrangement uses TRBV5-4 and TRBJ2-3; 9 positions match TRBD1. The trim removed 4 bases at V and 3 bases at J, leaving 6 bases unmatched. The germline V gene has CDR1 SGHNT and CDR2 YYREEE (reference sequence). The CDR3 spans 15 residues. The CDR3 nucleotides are TGTGCCAGCAGCCCGGACAGGGGTTTTACAGATACGCAGTATTTT. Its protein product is CASSPDRGFTDTQYF.